The clone carrying this T cell receptor beta chain turned up a few times. Antigen: not known. The time point denotes: persistent/refractory GD, antithyroid drugs over 5 years with positive TRAb. From PBMCs, RNA was extracted and then used to make the TCR library. CDR3 length: 12 residues. The germline CDR1 and CDR2 sequences are GTSNPN and SVGIG (reference sequence). V lost 3 bases and J lost 0, with 5 bases in between. Libraries of TCR beta came from iRepertoire HTBI primers plus Arm-PCR of CDR3 regions. TCRdb called the multiplex PCR reads again in MiXCR, with one record for every CDR3 protein. Seen here are 500,000 to 700,000 distinct CDR3 sequences, around 30% observed once, and the top ten hold about two fifths. This record belongs to a study of regulatory T cells in long-lasting Graves disease. Study outcomes and limitations: Persistent-disease Graves' patients showed less TCR diversity than new cases. Exclusively peripheral blood, rather than thyroid tissue, was studied. Sharing of public clonotypes was greater in persistent patients (over 2,500) than in new patients (around 880). TRBV28, TRBJ1-2 and TRBJ2-5 were segments that persistent disease favored.

This clonotype originated in a female donor with Graves disease. The chain combines TRBV30 with TRBJ1-2; D remains ambiguous. Here the sequenced sample was peripheral blood mononuclear cells (PBMCs), taken when the disease was refractory, from a patient treated with antithyroid drugs. The CDR3 reads CAWSDTNYGYTF. Written as DNA, the CDR3 is TGTGCCTGGAGCGACACTAACTATGGCTACACCTTC.